Sequencing of this T cell receptor (beta chain) was carried out in a study of radiotherapy plus CTLA-4 blockade in lung cancer. As for the study in general: Disease control was achieved by around 30% of patients, and objective responses by 15% to 20%.

V lost 7 bases to trimming and J lost 5 bases, with 15 bases between them. Germline CDR1 is SGDLS and CDR2 is YYNGEE. The CDR3 extends over 13 amino acids. Notes on this clone: The antigen is unknown.

Receiving focal radiation plus CTLA-4 blockade with ipilimumab were patients who had chemo-refractory metastatic non-small-cell lung cancer. Method: immunoSEQ multiplex PCR; TCRdb's copy keeps in-frame clones and lacks some. The sample lists roughly 30,000 clones, approximately 82% occurring once. Broader study findings: In blood, after radiotherapy plus ipilimumab, tumor-derived TCR clones expanded.

This sequence was found in a human donor with non-small cell lung cancer who had stable disease on radiotherapy plus ipilimumab. The V call is TRBV9, the J call TRBJ1-2, with D maybe TRBD1 (5 bases). This specimen consisted of peripheral blood, obtained from a patient treated with radiotherapy plus ipilimumab. The CDR3 bases are TGTGCCAGCGGGGCGTCGCTACTATATGGCTACACCTTC. Protein: CASGASLLYGYTF.